These T cell receptor beta chains were read from a single sample in a study of cytomegalovirus exposure and HLA in healthy donors. The protocol was immunoSEQ multiplex PCR, while the TCRdb copy is restricted to in-frame clones and leaves out a portion. The table has about 240,000 clones, about four fifths seen once. The sequencing input was PBMCs. These receptors originate from a woman aged 35 to 49 in good health and CMV-seropositive. The CDR3 runs from the conserved cysteine through the conserved F or W. The D gene is left open where the match is weak. The size entry is marked missing in some rows and otherwise reads once, few, many or a size class.

>.|TRBV18|.|TRBJ1-1
CASSEGNTEAFF
TGTGCCAGCTCAGAGGGGAACACTGAAGCTTTCTTT
>.|TRBV2|.|TRBJ2-1
CASSEVARAGSPYNEQFF
TGTGCCAGCAGTGAGGTCGCCAGGGCGGGATCCCCATACAATGAGCAGTTCTTC
>.|TRBV19|TRBD1|TRBJ2-2
CASSTPGTGGIGELFF
TGTGCCAGCTCCACCCCCGGGACAGGGGGTATCGGGGAGCTGTTTTTT
>once|TRBV2|TRBD2|TRBJ2-1
CASRASLAGVGNEQFF
TGTGCCAGCAGAGCATCACTAGCGGGAGTTGGGAATGAGCAGTTCTTC
>few|TRBV6-5|.|TRBJ1-2
CASSLTPGEGYTF
TGTGCCAGCAGTCTAACACCGGGGGAGGGCTACACCTTC
>.|TRBV5-1|TRBD1|TRBJ1-6
CASSLAGQGNNSPLHF
TGCGCCAGCAGCCTGGCGGGACAGGGGAATAATTCACCCCTCCACTTT
>.|TRBV19|.|TRBJ1-5
CASLRGHSNQPQHF
TGTGCCAGTTTGCGGGGCCATAGCAATCAGCCCCAGCATTTT
>.|TRBV18|.|TRBJ1-5
CASSPNAGEGQPQHF
TGTGCCAGCTCACCAAACGCAGGGGAAGGTCAGCCCCAGCATTTT
>.|TRBV7-3|TRBD2|TRBJ2-1
CASSPSGGWNEQFF
TGTGCCAGCAGCCCTAGCGGAGGATGGAATGAGCAGTTCTTC
>.|TRBV10-3|TRBD2|TRBJ2-1
CAISESPAGGEQFF
TGTGCCATCAGTGAGTCACCAGCGGGAGGTGAGCAGTTCTTC
>.|TRBV4-2|.|TRBJ2-7
CASSQAGYESYEQYF
TGTGCCAGCAGCCAAGCAGGGTACGAAAGCTACGAGCAGTACTTC
>.|TRBV9|.|TRBJ2-3
CASSVHQGLTSTDTQYF
TGTGCCAGCAGCGTACATCAGGGATTGACCAGCACAGATACGCAGTATTTT
>.|TRBV7-2|TRBD2|TRBJ2-5
CASSWTSGVQETQYF
TGTGCCAGCAGCTGGACTAGCGGGGTGCAAGAGACCCAGTACTTC
>.|TRBV7-3|.|TRBJ2-2
CASSSTGTGELFF
TGTGCCAGCAGCTCTACAGGGACCGGGGAGCTGTTTTTT
>.|TRBV15|.|TRBJ2-1
CATSRDRWTEQFF
TGTGCCACCAGCAGAGATCGCTGGACAGAGCAGTTCTTC
>.|TRBV11-3|.|TRBJ1-1
CASSLGAQGYTEAFF
TGTGCCAGCAGCTTGGGGGCTCAGGGGTACACTGAAGCTTTCTTT
>once|TRBV18|.|TRBJ1-5
CASSPAERQPQHF
TGTGCCAGCTCACCTGCTGAGCGCCAGCCCCAGCATTTT
>.|TRBV5-1|.|TRBJ2-7
CASSADPQIPGEQYF
TGCGCCAGCAGCGCGGATCCCCAGATACCGGGCGAGCAGTACTTC
>.|TRBV6-5|TRBD1|TRBJ1-6
CASSYGLRTGNSPLHF
TGTGCCAGCAGTTACGGTCTTCGGACAGGGAATTCACCCCTCCACTTT
>.|TRBV9|.|TRBJ2-1
CASSPRSGGPSSYNEQFF
TGTGCCAGCAGCCCCCGATCAGGGGGGCCCAGCTCCTACAATGAGCAGTTCTTC
>few|TRBV7-6|TRBD2|TRBJ2-7
CASSPTTSGLYEQYF
TGTGCCAGCAGTCCTACGACTAGCGGGCTATACGAGCAGTACTTC
>.|TRBV7-2|.|TRBJ2-1
CASSFTGYNEQFF
TGTGCCAGCAGCTTTACCGGGTACAATGAGCAGTTCTTC
>.|TRBV2|TRBD1|TRBJ1-1
CASRGPGQGWSEAFF
TGTGCCAGCAGAGGACCGGGACAGGGTTGGTCTGAAGCTTTCTTT
>.|TRBV11-3|TRBD2|TRBJ2-5
CASSSGLAGDEETQYF
TGTGCCAGCAGTTCGGGACTAGCGGGAGATGAGGAGACCCAGTACTTC
>.|TRBV5-4|.|TRBJ2-7
CASSLDSGTFYEQYF
TGTGCCAGCAGCTTGGATAGCGGAACTTTTTACGAGCAGTACTTC
>.|TRBV2|TRBD1|TRBJ2-6
CASSETGAGANVLTF
TGTGCCAGCAGTGAAACAGGGGCTGGGGCCAACGTCCTGACTTTC
>.|TRBV29-1|TRBD2|TRBJ2-1
CSASGLAGYNEQFF
TGCAGCGCCTCGGGACTAGCGGGTTACAATGAGCAGTTCTTC
>.|TRBV7-9|.|TRBJ1-2
CASSLAAVFTF
TGTGCCAGCAGCTTAGCGGCCGTTTTCACCTTC
>.|TRBV29-1|.|TRBJ2-3
CSVGQVSGTDTQYF
TGCAGCGTTGGACAGGTGAGCGGCACAGATACGCAGTATTTT
>few|TRBV9|TRBD1|TRBJ2-3
CASSPGGSFDTQYF
TGTGCCAGCAGCCCAGGGGGCTCCTTCGATACGCAGTATTTT
>.|TRBV30|TRBD2|TRBJ2-2
CAWSASGRMGGELFF
TGTGCCTGGAGTGCTAGCGGGAGGATGGGCGGGGAGCTGTTTTTT
>.|TRBV30|.|TRBJ1-2
CAWSVLVQLSYGYTF
TGTGCCTGGAGTGTCCTGGTCCAACTTAGCTATGGCTACACCTTC
>.|TRBV25-1|.|TRBJ1-1
CASSAYLLQSEAFF
TGTGCCAGCAGTGCTTATCTATTACAGAGTGAAGCTTTCTTT
>.|TRBV7-9|TRBD1|TRBJ1-3
CASTLTRGPIYF
TGTGCCAGCACTCTAACGAGGGGGCCCATATATTTT
>.|TRBV18|.|TRBJ1-6
CASSPRSFNSPLHF
TGTGCCAGCTCACCAAGGAGCTTTAATTCACCCCTCCACTTT
>few|TRBV6-1|.|TRBJ1-4
CASSDWAHTGKNEKLFF
TGTGCCAGCAGTGATTGGGCACACACAGGGAAGAATGAAAAACTGTTTTTT
>.|TRBV7-9|.|TRBJ2-7
CSSSLEGWQYF
TGTTCCAGCAGCTTAGAGGGGTGGCAGTACTTC
>.|TRBV7-2|TRBD1|TRBJ1-4
CASSLTGGGEKLFF
TGTGCCAGCAGCTTGACAGGGGGCGGCGAAAAACTGTTTTTT
>once|TRBV7-3|TRBD1|TRBJ1-2
CASSTTGGGGYTF
TGTGCCAGCAGCACAACAGGGGGTGGTGGCTACACCTTC
>.|TRBV7-2|TRBD1|TRBJ1-5
CASSPGGGNQPQHF
TGTGCCAGCAGCCCAGGGGGTGGCAATCAGCCCCAGCATTTT
>.|TRBV9|.|TRBJ2-6
CASSPSYGANVLTF
TGTGCCAGCAGCCCGTCCTACGGGGCCAACGTCCTGACTTTC